This T cell receptor beta chain was captured in a study of siplizumab effects on memory and regulatory T cells. V was clipped by 5 bases and J by 4 bases, with 11 bases between them. CDR1 is ENHRY, CDR2 SYGVKD, per germline. The CDR3 is 13 amino acids. Every sample had roughly 93,000 of its TCR templates assayed. Repertoires were generated with immunoSEQ multiplex PCR, while TCRdb's copy carries only in-frame clones and drops some. The sample carries approximately 65,000 clones, roughly 85% recorded once. The clonotype originates from a human donor in good health. The chain carries TRBV10-3 and TRBJ1-1; a possible D gene is TRBD1 (5 bases). The material sequenced was memory CD4+ T cells sorted from blood. CDR3 DNA sequence: TGTGCCATCAGTTGGGGGGAGGGCACTGAAGCTTTCTTT. Translating it yields CAISWGEGTEAFF.